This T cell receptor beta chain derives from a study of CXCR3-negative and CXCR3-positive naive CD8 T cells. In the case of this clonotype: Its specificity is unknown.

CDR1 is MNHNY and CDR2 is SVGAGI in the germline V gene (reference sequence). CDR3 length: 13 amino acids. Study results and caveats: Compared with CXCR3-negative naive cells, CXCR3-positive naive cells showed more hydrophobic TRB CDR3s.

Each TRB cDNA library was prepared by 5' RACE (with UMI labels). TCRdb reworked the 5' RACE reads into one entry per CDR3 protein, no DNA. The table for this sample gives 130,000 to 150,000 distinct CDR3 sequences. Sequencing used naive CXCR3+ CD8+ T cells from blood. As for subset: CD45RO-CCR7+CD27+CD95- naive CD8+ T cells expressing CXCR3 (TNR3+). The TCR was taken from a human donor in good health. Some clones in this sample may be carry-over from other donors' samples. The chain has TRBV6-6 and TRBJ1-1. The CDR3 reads CASSSGPSTEAFF.